The T cell receptor beta chain under discussion was sequenced for a study of blood T cell repertoires in COVID-19. About the study: Sample material is recorded as cDNA or gDNA derived from T cells, B-cell-depleted T cells, or PBMCs.

Trimming took off 1 base at V and 1 base at J, with 11 bases between the two ends. Germline CDR1 is SGHVS and CDR2 is FQNEAQ. CDR3 size: 16 residues. This clone was seen a single time. TCRdb's copy holds only in-frame clones and misses some; the assay was immunoSEQ multiplex PCR. The repertoire has about 250,000 clones, approximately 83% of them found once; the top ten carry 8.9%. The sample taken for sequencing was peripheral blood. The chain recombines TRBV7-8 with TRBJ2-4; D uncertain. The source of this sequence is an elderly man with acute or convalescent COVID-19. CDR3 protein: CASSLVDRRAKNIQYF. CDR3 in DNA: TGTGCCAGCAGCTTAGTCGACCGGCGGGCCAAAAACATTCAGTACTTC.